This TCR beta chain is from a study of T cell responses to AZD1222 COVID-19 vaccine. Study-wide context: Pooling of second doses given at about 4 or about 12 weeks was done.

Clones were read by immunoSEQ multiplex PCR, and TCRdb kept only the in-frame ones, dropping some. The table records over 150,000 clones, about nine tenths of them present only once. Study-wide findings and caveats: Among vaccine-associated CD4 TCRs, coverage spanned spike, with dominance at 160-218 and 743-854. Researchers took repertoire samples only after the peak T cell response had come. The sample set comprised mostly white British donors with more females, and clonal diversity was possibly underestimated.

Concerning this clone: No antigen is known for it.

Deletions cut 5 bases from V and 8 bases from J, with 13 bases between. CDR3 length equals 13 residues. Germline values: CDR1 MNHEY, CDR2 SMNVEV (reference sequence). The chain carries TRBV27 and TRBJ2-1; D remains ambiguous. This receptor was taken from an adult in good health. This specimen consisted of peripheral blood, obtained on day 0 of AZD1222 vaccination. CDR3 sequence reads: CASSPTPADEQFF. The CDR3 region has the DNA TGTGCCAGCAGTCCTACTCCCGCGGATGAGCAGTTCTTC.